The present TCR beta chain was sequenced within a study of blood T cell repertoires in COVID-19. Study background: T cells, B-cell-depleted T cells, or PBMCs supplied cDNA or gDNA.

This clone was seen just once. Per the original methods: Cell counts per sample came from amplifying reference gene primers. Profiling relied on immunoSEQ multiplex PCR, and the TCRdb table lists in-frame clones only, not all of them. That table is the source of V, J and clone size, and D and trimming were worked out from the DNA. The table has tens of thousands of clones, approximately 89% seen once. This receptor was identified in a human donor in a cohort sampled during active COVID-19. The specimen sequenced was peripheral blood.

The CDR3 DNA is TGCGCCAGCAGCGAGGGAGGGGAGCAGTACTTC. Protein product: CASSEGGEQYF. The V and J genes are TRBV5-1 and TRBJ2-7; 7 positions match TRBD2. Germline CDR1 reads SGHRS; CDR2 reads YFSETQ. The CDR3 spans 11 residues. Trimming took 4 bases from V and 7 from J; bases not matched to a gene: 2.